The 30 T cell receptor beta chains listed next were all sequenced from one sample in a study of cytomegalovirus exposure and HLA in healthy donors. Clones were sequenced by immunoSEQ multiplex PCR, and TCRdb holds only the in-frame ones, with some missing. The sample has 160,000 or so clones; around nine tenths are singletons. The sequencing input was PBMCs. These receptors originate from a man between 18 and 29 years old in good health and CMV-seronegative.

The rearrangement links TRBV27 to TRBJ1-1; 7 nucleotides match TRBD1. The CDR3 totals 14 residues. The germline gives CDR1 MNHEY, CDR2 SMNVEV (reference sequence). J gave up 9 bases and V 4 bases, and 11 bases lay outside the gene matches. CDR3 in amino acids: CASSWLGQGDKAFF. In DNA form, the CDR3 reads TGTGCCAGCAGTTGGCTGGGGCAGGGGGATAAAGCTTTCTTT.

The genes are TRBV18 and TRBJ1-1, with TRBD1 as a possible D gene (5 bases). Germline CDR1 reads KGHSH; CDR2 reads LQKENI. V lost 3 bases to trimming and J lost 2 bases, with 13 bases between them. The CDR3 is made up of 15 amino acids. CDR3 DNA: TGTGCCAGCTCACCTACGACAGAGAAAAACACTGAAGCTTTCTTT. Its translation is CASSPTTEKNTEAFF.

This clone was seen only once. This rearrangement joins TRBV10-3 to TRBJ1-3, with 7 bases identical to TRBD1. The CDR3 spans 12 residues. J gave up 4 bases and V 10 bases, and 4 bases lay outside the gene matches. CDR1 and CDR2 (germline): ENHRY, SYGVKD. CDR3 coding DNA: TGTGCCACACAGGGGACGGGAAACACCATATATTTT. Encoded protein: CATQGTGNTIYF.

The J gene is TRBJ2-7, the V gene TRBV27; a possible D gene is TRBD2 (6 bases). Germline V gene sequence: CDR1 MNHEY, CDR2 SMNVEV (reference sequence). V gave up 2 bases and J gave up 5 bases, with 13 bases separating them. The CDR3 runs to 14 residues. CDR3 nucleotides: TGTGCCAGCAGTTTACCCGGGAGTCCCCACGAGCAGTACTTC. It specifies CASSLPGSPHEQYF.

The chain links TRBV13 to TRBJ2-3, with TRBD1 identical over 7 bases. The CDR3 extends over 17 amino acids. Germline trimming cut 2 bases from V and 4 bases from J; bases unmatched to any gene: 12. The germline gives CDR1 PRHDT, CDR2 FYEKMQ (reference sequence). CDR3 in amino acids: CASSLRDSFFLADTQYF. The DNA of the CDR3 is TGTGCCAGCAGCTTAAGGGACAGTTTTTTTTTGGCAGATACGCAGTATTTT.

This clone was seen a few times. V is TRBV10-3 and J is TRBJ2-7; 8 positions agree with TRBD2. CDR1 is ENHRY and CDR2 is SYGVKD in the germline V gene. V dropped 6 bases and J dropped 3; count of bases not matched to a gene: 10. There are 15 residues in the CDR3. CDR3: CAIRQEAGEGYEQYF. CDR3 DNA sequence: TGTGCCATCAGGCAAGAAGCGGGAGAAGGCTACGAGCAGTACTTC.

The chain is built from TRBV27 and TRBJ2-3; TRBD2 agrees at 9 bases. Germline CDR1 reads MNHEY; CDR2 reads SMNVEV (reference sequence). J lost 7 bases, V lost 3 bases, and 8 bases had no gene match. The CDR3 consists of 15 residues. CDR3 amino acids: CASSFLVAGVNTQYF. CDR3 in DNA: TGTGCCAGCAGTTTTTTGGTAGCGGGAGTTAATACGCAGTATTTT.

The chain carries TRBV18 and TRBJ2-5, with D possibly matching TRBD2 (6 bases). Trimming stripped 2 bases from V and 4 bases from J, with 23 bases between. Germline V gives CDR1 KGHSH, CDR2 LQKENI. The CDR3 is 18 amino acids. The CDR3 spells CASSPGLTSTPTGETQYF. CDR3 nucleotides: TGTGCCAGCTCACCAGGACTAACGTCTACACCGACCGGAGAGACCCAGTACTTC.

The chain is built from TRBV7-2 and TRBJ1-5, with D hard to call. Germline values: CDR1 SGHTA, CDR2 FQGNSA. The CDR3 is 15 amino acids. V shed 0 bases and J shed 3 bases, with 9 bases lying between them. The CDR3 sequence: CASSLAAGANQPQHF. CDR3 DNA sequence: TGTGCCAGCAGCTTAGCTGCAGGCGCCAATCAGCCCCAGCATTTT.

This sequence joins TRBV6-5 and TRBJ2-7; D not resolved. Germline CDR1 reads MNHEY; CDR2 reads SVGAGI. Trimming pared 1 base from V and 5 bases from J, leaving 15 bases between. The CDR3 sequence is 15 residues long. This chain's CDR3 is CASSYFSGPLDEQYF. In nucleotides, the CDR3 is TGTGCCAGCAGTTACTTCTCAGGCCCCCTCGACGAGCAGTACTTC.

The chain recombines TRBV6-1 with TRBJ2-3, with D maybe TRBD2 (7 bases). V was trimmed by 7 bases and J by 2 bases, leaving 10 bases between them. Per germline, CDR1 MNHNS and CDR2 SASEGT. CDR3 length: 13 amino acids. The CDR3 here is CASKGGVTDTQYF. As DNA, the CDR3 is TGTGCCAGCAAGGGGGGGGTCACAGATACGCAGTATTTT.

The chain couples TRBV5-1 to TRBJ2-3; D possibly corresponds to TRBD2 (6 bases). This CDR3 comprises 11 residues. V lost 7 bases and J lost 6, with 9 bases in between. Germline lookup yields CDR1 SGHRS and CDR2 YFSETQ. CDR3 bases: TGCGCCAGCCAACTAGCCGATACGCAGTATTTT. This sequence encodes CASQLADTQYF.

The gene calls are TRBV11-3 and TRBJ2-3; 10 bases are a match to TRBD2. This CDR3 contains 16 residues. The germline gives CDR1 SGHNT, CDR2 YENEEA. J lost 4 bases, V lost 2 bases, and 6 bases had no gene match. The CDR3 protein is CASSLQTSGNADTQYF. The CDR3 nucleotides are TGTGCCAGCAGCTTACAAACTAGCGGGAATGCAGATACGCAGTATTTT. The full variable domain, its missing parts supplied by reference TRBV11-3 and TRBJ2-3, is EAGVVQSPRYKIIEKKQPVAFWCNPISGHNTLYWYLQNLGQGPELLIRYENEEAVDDSQLPKDRFSAERLKGVDSTLKIQPAELGDSAVYLCASSLQTSGNADTQYFGPGTRLTVL.

V is TRBV2 and J is TRBJ1-1; 10 bases match TRBD1. CDR1 is SNHLY and CDR2 is FYNNEI in the germline V gene. The CDR3 extends over 15 amino acids. Trimming took 6 bases from V and 0 from J; bases not matched to a gene: 4. Here the CDR3 DNA reads TGTGCCAGCAGCCGACAGGGGGCAATGAACACTGAAGCTTTCTTT. This encodes CASSRQGAMNTEAFF. Combining the CDR3 with reference TRBV2 and TRBJ1-1 gives the whole variable domain EPEVTQTPSHQVTQMGQEVILRCVPISNHLYFYWYRQILGQKVEFLVSFYNNEISEKSEIFDDQFSVERPDGSNFTLKIRSTKLEDSAMYFCASSRQGAMNTEAFFGQGTRLTVV.

The rearrangement links TRBV2 to TRBJ2-3, with 7 bases aligning to TRBD2. CDR1 is SNHLY, CDR2 FYNNEI, per germline. Trimming removed 6 bases from V and 2 bases from J; junction bases left unmatched: 14. This CDR3 contains 17 residues. The CDR3 nucleotides read TGTGCCAGCAGGGGGTTTGGTGGACTAGTGTCCACAGATACGCAGTATTTT. Translated, it gives CASRGFGGLVSTDTQYF.

The chain uses TRBV7-2 and TRBJ2-7; TRBD2 matches 7 bases. The junction had 10 bases not matched to a gene; V was cut back by 0 bases and J by 5 bases. The CDR3 consists of 16 residues. Looked up from germline, CDR1 is SGHTA and CDR2 is FQGNSA. CDR3 loop: CASSLALRGRSDEQYF. CDR3 sequence (DNA): TGTGCCAGCAGCTTAGCTCTACGCGGGAGATCGGACGAGCAGTACTTC. The full variable domain, rest sourced from reference TRBV7-2 and TRBJ2-7, is GAGVSQSPSNKVTEKGKDVELRCDPISGHTALYWYRQSLGQGLEFLIYFQGNSAPDKSGLPSDRFSAERTGGSVSTLTIQRTQQEDSAVYLCASSLALRGRSDEQYFGPGTRLTVT.

This clone was seen once. The chain has TRBV27 and TRBJ1-2, with a possible D match to TRBD1 (6 bases). Deletions cut 6 bases from V and 8 bases from J, with 19 bases between. CDR1 MNHEY and CDR2 SMNVEV come from the germline V gene (reference sequence). CDR3 length: 14 amino acids. CDR3 region: CASSQTGLLWGYTF. The CDR3, as DNA: TGTGCCAGCAGCCAAACAGGGCTTCTATGGGGCTACACCTTC.

For this clone: Because the CDR3's place on the DNA is in doubt, the DNA is left out and the CDR3 is given as listed by TCRdb. This sequence joins TRBV28 and TRBJ1-1; the table's D gene call, TRBD1, was not cross checked with the DNA. Germline V lookup: CDR1 MDHEN, CDR2 SYDVKM. Inclusive of both ends, the CDR3 amounts to 13 amino acids. The CDR3: CASSSGQGTEAFF.

This sequence joins TRBV5-1 and TRBJ2-7, with D perhaps matching TRBD2 (9 bases). The germline gives CDR1 SGHRS, CDR2 YFSETQ. Trimming removed 0 bases at V and 2 bases at J, with 21 bases between. The CDR3 covers 18 residues. The CDR3 coding sequence is TGCGCCAGCAGCTTGGGGTTATCAGGGGGCGGGAGGGCCTACGAGCAGTACTTC. This sequence encodes CASSLGLSGGGRAYEQYF.

This clone was observed a single time. The CDR3 region has the DNA TGTGCCAGCAGCCCAGCTCATGGCACAGATGGCTACACCTTC. As protein: CASSPAHGTDGYTF. The chain links TRBV7-8 to TRBJ1-2, with no clear D. The germline gives CDR1 SGHVS, CDR2 FQNEAQ. The ends were cut back, 5 bases at V and 6 bases at J, with 16 bases in the middle. The CDR3 covers 14 residues.

V is TRBV27 and J is TRBJ1-5; 7 bases are a match to TRBD1. From germline, CDR1 is MNHEY and CDR2 SMNVEV (reference sequence). V gave up 8 bases and J gave up 4 bases; unmatched junction bases: 11. There are 15 residues in the CDR3. CDR3 DNA: TGTGCCAGCGGTACCCGCGGACAGGCTAATCAGCCCCAGCATTTT. Protein sequence: CASGTRGQANQPQHF.

This clone has a handful of counts. The chain has TRBV29-1 and TRBJ1-5; D might be TRBD1 (5 bases). Between the trimmed V and J ends, which lost 4 bases and 3 bases, there was a span of 13 bases. The CDR3 totals 14 residues. CDR1 is SQVTM, CDR2 ANQGSEA, per germline. The CDR3, as DNA: TGCAGCGTTGGTGCAGGGATCGACAATCAGCCCCAGCATTTT. Amino acids: CSVGAGIDNQPQHF.

V gene TRBV28 combines with J gene TRBJ1-2; 11 bases line up with TRBD1. The germline V gene encodes CDR1 MDHEN and CDR2 SYDVKM. This CDR3 is 14 amino acids long. V gave up 10 bases and J gave up 5 bases; unmatched junction bases: 9. CDR3 region: CAILGGQGVYGYTF. The CDR3 bases are TGTGCCATCCTAGGGGGACAGGGGGTTTATGGCTACACCTTC.

The chain links TRBV7-2 to TRBJ2-2; 11 bases are shared with TRBD2. This CDR3 is 17 amino acids long. After removal of 4 bases from V and 6 bases from J, the junction contained 10 bases not matched to a gene. The germline CDR1 and CDR2 sequences are SGHTA and FQGNSA. CDR3: CASSSYGLAGGSGELFF. DNA for the CDR3: TGTGCCAGCAGCTCATACGGGCTAGCGGGAGGCTCCGGGGAGCTGTTTTTT.

The chain couples TRBV6-5 to TRBJ2-3, with TRBD2 matching 8 bases. The length of the CDR3 is 13 residues. V gave up 10 bases and J gave up 3 bases; unmatched junction bases: 6. Germline V lookup: CDR1 MNHEY, CDR2 SVGAGI. The CDR3 sequence: CATRGGGTDTQYF. CDR3 DNA sequence: TGTGCCACCCGGGGCGGGGGGACAGATACGCAGTATTTT.

The chain links TRBV6-5 to TRBJ2-4; D remains ambiguous. CDR1 and CDR2 (germline): MNHEY, SVGAGI. Trimming left V 6 bases short and J 1 base short, with 13 bases between. The CDR3 loop spans 15 amino acids. CDR3 protein: CASSRGLAAKNIQYF. The CDR3 nucleotides read TGTGCCAGCAGCCGTGGGCTCGCGGCCAAAAACATTCAGTACTTC.

The chain links TRBV29-1 to TRBJ2-1; maybe TRBD2 (7 bases). The CDR3 spans 14 residues. CDR1 and CDR2 (germline): SQVTM, ANQGSEA. V gave up 6 bases and J gave up 7 bases, with 19 bases separating them. CDR3 loop: CSVTDGGRGNEQFF. The DNA for the CDR3 is TGCAGCGTAACGGACGGTGGGAGGGGGAATGAGCAGTTCTTC.

This clone was picked up one time. The rearrangement joins TRBV23-1 to TRBJ2-5; perhaps TRBD2 as D (6 bases). TRBV23-1 is recorded as an ORF, its role being uncertain. The length of the CDR3 is 14 residues. V was cut by 6 bases and J by 5 bases, with 16 bases left in between. CDR3 sequence (DNA): TGCGCCAGCAGCCAAGGAGGGCGAAGGGAGACCCAGTACTTC. Translated, it gives CASSQGGRRETQYF.

The chain uses TRBV11-2 and TRBJ1-2; D may be TRBD1 (6 bases). This CDR3 has 13 amino acids. Trimming took off 5 bases at V and 6 bases at J, with 13 bases between the two ends. Per germline, CDR1 SGHAT and CDR2 FQNNGV. The CDR3 DNA reads TGTGCCAGCAGCCCACGACAGGAGGATGGCTACACCTTC. Protein product: CASSPRQEDGYTF. The variable domain in full, completed from reference TRBV11-2 and TRBJ1-2, reads EAGVAQSPRYKIIEKRQSVAFWCNPISGHATLYWYQQILGQGPKLLIQFQNNGVVDDSQLPKDRFSAERLKGVDSTLKIQPAKLEDSAVYLCASSPRQEDGYTFGSGTRLTVV.

V is TRBV6-5 and J is TRBJ2-1, with 11 bases identical to TRBD2. The CDR3 sequence is 15 residues long. Trimming took 2 bases from V and 4 from J; bases not matched to a gene: 1. The germline V gene has CDR1 MNHEY and CDR2 SVGAGI. CDR3 region: CASSYLAGGYNEQFF. In DNA, the CDR3 is TGTGCCAGCAGTTACCTAGCGGGGGGATACAATGAGCAGTTCTTC.